Listed below are T cell receptor beta chains from one sample, sequenced in a study of HIV-infected patients and healthy controls. Each CDR3 protein is one row after TCRdb ran MiXCR on the 5' RACE reads. The data show approximately 25,000 distinct CDR3 sequences, approximately 7.7% seen once. Material: blood. Receptors originate from an adult in good health. The CDR3 runs from the conserved cysteine through the conserved F or W. The D gene is left open where the match is weak. The size field is filled for only some rows; it gives once, few, many or a size class.

j_gene,abundance,v_gene,d_gene,CDR3nt,CDR3aa
TRBJ2-7,many,TRBV9,-,TGTGCCAGCAGCGTAGATGTTCTGGGGAAGTACGAGCAGTACTTC,CASSVDVLGKYEQYF
TRBJ1-1,many,TRBV4-1,-,TGCGCCAGCAGCCAACCGGTTGGCACTGAAGCTTTCTTT,CASSQPVGTEAFF
TRBJ2-5,many,TRBV28,TRBD2,TGTGCCAGCACCCAGAGTGGCGGGGGGGCCCAAGAGACCCAGTACTTC,CASTQSGGGAQETQYF
TRBJ1-5,medium-sized,TRBV2,-,TGTGCCAGCAGGGGAACGACCCAGCATTTT,CASRGTTQHF
TRBJ1-1,many,TRBV6-2/TRBV6-3,-,TGTGCCAGCACTCCCGCATCGAACACTGAAGCTTTCTTT,CASTPASNTEAFF
TRBJ2-3,many,TRBV20-1,TRBD2,TGCAGTGCAGAGACTAGCACTGGCGCAGATACGCAGTATTTT,CSAETSTGADTQYF
TRBJ1-2,many,TRBV7-9,TRBD1,TGTGCCAGCAGCTCCCGGGGGACAGGGGATAACTATGGCTACACCTTC,CASSSRGTGDNYGYTF
TRBJ2-3,many,TRBV14,-,TGTGCCAACCCGTTTCACCTACCTCTTAGCGGTCTCACAGATACGCAGTATTTT,CANPFHLPLSGLTDTQYF
TRBJ1-2,many,TRBV6-5,-,TGTGCCAGCAGTTCCGGGCACGGTGGCTACACCTTC,CASSSGHGGYTF
TRBJ2-5,-,TRBV19,-,TGTGCCAGTAGTTGGGACGGTGAAGAGACCCAGTACTTC,CASSWDGEETQYF
TRBJ1-5,many,TRBV4-2,-,TGTGCCAGCAGCCAGGGACACGCTTCCAATCAGCCCCAGCATTTT,CASSQGHASNQPQHF
TRBJ2-6,many,TRBV3-1,-,TGTGCCAGCAGCCATAAGGCTGGGGCCAACGTCCTGACTTTC,CASSHKAGANVLTF
TRBJ2-7,many,TRBV11-3,TRBD1,TGTGCCAGCAGCTCTACGGACAGGCGACCGGACGAGCAGTACTTC,CASSSTDRRPDEQYF
TRBJ1-1,-,TRBV5-1,TRBD1,TGCGCCAGCAGCTCCCGATATGACAGGGGTGGCACTGAAGCTTTCTTT,CASSSRYDRGGTEAFF
TRBJ2-5,-,TRBV20-1,TRBD1,TGCAGCGCCGGTAGAGGGACAGGGGGCGGAGAGACCCAGTACTTC,CSAGRGTGGGETQYF
TRBJ2-5,-,TRBV5-1,TRBD2,TGCGCCAGCATTGAAGGGGTAGCGGGAGGAGGAGAGACCCAGTACTTC,CASIEGVAGGGETQYF
TRBJ2-3,many,TRBV20-1,TRBD2,TGCAGTGCTCAAGGAGGGAGGACTAGCGGTACGCAGTATTTT,CSAQGGRTSGTQYF
TRBJ1-1,-,TRBV6-6,-,TGTGCCAGCAGCCCAGGACTGTTAGAAGCTTTCTTT,CASSPGLLEAFF
TRBJ2-6,many,TRBV4-2,-,TGTGCCACAGGGAGCGAGGAGAGGGCCAACGTCCTGACTTTC,CATGSEERANVLTF
TRBJ1-6,many,TRBV4-1,-,TGCGCCAGCAGCCAACCGGTCTATAATTCACCCCTCCACTTT,CASSQPVYNSPLHF
TRBJ1-4,-,TRBV4-2,-,TGTGCCAGCAGCCAAGATGCTGGGGGGGATAATGAAAAACTGTTTTTT,CASSQDAGGDNEKLFF
TRBJ1-1,many,TRBV7-9,TRBD1,TGTGCCAGCAGCGCTCAGGGGGCGCGAACTGAAGCTTTCTTT,CASSAQGARTEAFF
TRBJ2-3,few,TRBV12-3/TRBV12-4,-,TGTGCCAGCAGCCCCGGCAGCCAAACGCAGTATTTT,CASSPGSQTQYF
TRBJ2-7,many,TRBV29-1,-,TGCAGCGTGGAGGCCTGGACGAACGTGGACTACGAGCAGTACTTC,CSVEAWTNVDYEQYF
TRBJ1-6,many,TRBV20-1,-,TGCAGTGCTAGAGATCAGGGAGGGGGAGTTTCACCCCTCCACTTT,CSARDQGGGVSPLHF
TRBJ1-1,many,TRBV6-5,-,TGTGCCAGCAGCTCCTGGACTGGAACTGAAGCTTTCTTT,CASSSWTGTEAFF
TRBJ1-5,many,TRBV2,-,TGTGCCAGCAGGCGGTGGGACAGCAATCAGCCCCAGCATTTT,CASRRWDSNQPQHF
TRBJ1-5,many,TRBV7-2,-,TGTGCCAGCAGCCCCGTGGGACGGAGCAATCAGCCCCAGCATTTT,CASSPVGRSNQPQHF
TRBJ1-1,many,TRBV6-1,-,TGTGCCAGCAGTGAAGCAGCAAAAGGTAGCGCGGTAGCTTTCTTT,CASSEAAKGSAVAFF